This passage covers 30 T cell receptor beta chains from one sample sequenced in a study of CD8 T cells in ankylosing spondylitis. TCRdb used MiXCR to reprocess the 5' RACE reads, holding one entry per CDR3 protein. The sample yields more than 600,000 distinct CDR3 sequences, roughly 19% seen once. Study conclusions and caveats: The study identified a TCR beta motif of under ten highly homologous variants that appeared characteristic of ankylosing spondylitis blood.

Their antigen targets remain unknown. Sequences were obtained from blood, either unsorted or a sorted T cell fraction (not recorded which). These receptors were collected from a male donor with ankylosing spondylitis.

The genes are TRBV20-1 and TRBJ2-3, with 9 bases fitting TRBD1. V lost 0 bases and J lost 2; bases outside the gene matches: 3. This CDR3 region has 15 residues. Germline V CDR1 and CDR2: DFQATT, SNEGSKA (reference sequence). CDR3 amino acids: CSAREIQGATDTQYF. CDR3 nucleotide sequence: TGCAGTGCTAGAGAGATACAGGGGGCCACAGATACGCAGTATTTT.

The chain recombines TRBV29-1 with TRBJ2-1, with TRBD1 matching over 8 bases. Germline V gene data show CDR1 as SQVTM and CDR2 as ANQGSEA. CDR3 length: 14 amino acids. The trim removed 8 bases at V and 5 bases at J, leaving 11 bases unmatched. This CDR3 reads CSKKWGQADNEQFF. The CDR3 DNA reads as TGCAGCAAAAAGTGGGGACAGGCGGACAATGAGCAGTTCTTC.

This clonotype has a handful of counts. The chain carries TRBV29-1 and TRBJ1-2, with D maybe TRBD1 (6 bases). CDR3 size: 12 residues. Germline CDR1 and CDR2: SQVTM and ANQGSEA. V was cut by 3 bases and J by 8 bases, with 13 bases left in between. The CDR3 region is CSVEGGAGGYTF. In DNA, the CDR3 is TGCAGCGTTGAGGGGGGGGCAGGCGGCTACACCTTC.

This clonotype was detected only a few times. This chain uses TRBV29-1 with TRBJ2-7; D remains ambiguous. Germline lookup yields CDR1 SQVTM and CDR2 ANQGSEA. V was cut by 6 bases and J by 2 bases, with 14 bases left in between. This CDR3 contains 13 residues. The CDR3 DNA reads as TGCAGCGTCTTCTTATTCCCGCCCTACGAGCAGTACTTC. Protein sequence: CSVFLFPPYEQYF.

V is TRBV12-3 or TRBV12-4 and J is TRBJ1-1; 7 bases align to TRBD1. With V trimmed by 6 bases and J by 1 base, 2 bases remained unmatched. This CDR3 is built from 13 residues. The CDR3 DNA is TGTGCCAGCAGGGGACAGAAGAACACTGAAGCTTTCTTT. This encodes CASRGQKNTEAFF.

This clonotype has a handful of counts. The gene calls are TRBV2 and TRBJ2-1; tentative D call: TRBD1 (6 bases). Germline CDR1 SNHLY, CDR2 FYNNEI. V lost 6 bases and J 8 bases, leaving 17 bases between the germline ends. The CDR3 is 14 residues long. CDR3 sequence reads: CASRRAGVNDEQFF. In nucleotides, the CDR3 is TGTGCCAGCAGGAGGGCAGGGGTAAATGATGAGCAGTTCTTC.

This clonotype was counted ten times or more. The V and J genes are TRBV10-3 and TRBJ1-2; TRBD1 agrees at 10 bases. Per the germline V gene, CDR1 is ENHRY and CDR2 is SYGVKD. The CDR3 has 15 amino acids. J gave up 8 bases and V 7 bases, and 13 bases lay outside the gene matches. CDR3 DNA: TGTGCCATCATGACAACCGGGACAGGGGCTTGGGGCTACACCTTC. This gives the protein CAIMTTGTGAWGYTF.

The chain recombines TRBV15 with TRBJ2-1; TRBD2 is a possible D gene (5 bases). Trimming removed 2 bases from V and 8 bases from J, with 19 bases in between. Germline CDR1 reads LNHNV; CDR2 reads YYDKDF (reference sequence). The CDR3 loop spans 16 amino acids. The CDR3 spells CATSRRTLAVEDEQFF. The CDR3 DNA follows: TGTGCCACCAGCAGACGAACGTTGGCGGTGGAGGATGAGCAGTTCTTC.

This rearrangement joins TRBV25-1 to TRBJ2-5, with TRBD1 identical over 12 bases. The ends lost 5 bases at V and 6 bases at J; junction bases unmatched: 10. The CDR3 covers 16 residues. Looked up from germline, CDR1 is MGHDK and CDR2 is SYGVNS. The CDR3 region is CASSLSGTGGRKTQYF. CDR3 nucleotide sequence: TGTGCCAGCAGTTTGTCCGGGACAGGGGGCCGCAAGACCCAGTACTTC.

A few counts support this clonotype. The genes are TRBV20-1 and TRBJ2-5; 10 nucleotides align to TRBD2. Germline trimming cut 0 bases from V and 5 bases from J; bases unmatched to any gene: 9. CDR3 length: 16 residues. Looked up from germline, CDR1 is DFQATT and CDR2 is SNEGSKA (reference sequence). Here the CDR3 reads CSARDSSGGKGETQYF. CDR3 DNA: TGCAGTGCTAGAGATTCTAGCGGGGGTAAAGGGGAGACCCAGTACTTC.

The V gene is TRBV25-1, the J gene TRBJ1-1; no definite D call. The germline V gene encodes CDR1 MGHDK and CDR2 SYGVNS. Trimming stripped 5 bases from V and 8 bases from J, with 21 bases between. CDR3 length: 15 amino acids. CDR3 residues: CASSWARAGPEEAFF. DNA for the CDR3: TGTGCCAGCAGTTGGGCTCGGGCCGGGCCCGAAGAAGCTTTCTTT.

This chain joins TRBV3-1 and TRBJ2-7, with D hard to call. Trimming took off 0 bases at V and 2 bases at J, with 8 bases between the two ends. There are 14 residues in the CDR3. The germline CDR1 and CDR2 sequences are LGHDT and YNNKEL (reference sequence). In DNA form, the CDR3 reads TGTGCCAGCAGCCAAGATGGGGAACCCTACGAGCAGTACTTC. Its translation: CASSQDGEPYEQYF.

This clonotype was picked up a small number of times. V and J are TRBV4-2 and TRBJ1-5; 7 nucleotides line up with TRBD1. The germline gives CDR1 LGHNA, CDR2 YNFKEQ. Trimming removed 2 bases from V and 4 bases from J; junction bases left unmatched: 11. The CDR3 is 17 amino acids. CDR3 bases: TGTGCCAGCAGCCAATATGATACAGGGGTTGATAATCAGCCCCAGCATTTT. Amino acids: CASSQYDTGVDNQPQHF.

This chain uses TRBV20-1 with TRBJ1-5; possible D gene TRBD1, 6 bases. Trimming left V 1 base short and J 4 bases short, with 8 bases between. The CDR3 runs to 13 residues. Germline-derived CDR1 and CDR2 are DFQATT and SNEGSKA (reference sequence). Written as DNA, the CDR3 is TGCAGTGCTAGAGTGGGGGCAAATCAGCCCCAGCATTTT. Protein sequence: CSARVGANQPQHF.

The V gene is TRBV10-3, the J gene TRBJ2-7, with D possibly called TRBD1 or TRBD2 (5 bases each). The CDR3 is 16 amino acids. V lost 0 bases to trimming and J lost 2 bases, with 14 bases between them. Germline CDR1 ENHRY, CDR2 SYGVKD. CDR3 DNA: TGTGCCATCAGTGAGTCCGTGGGACCCAACCCCTACGAGCAGTACTTC. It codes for CAISESVGPNPYEQYF.

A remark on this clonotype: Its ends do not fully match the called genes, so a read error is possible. DNA for the CDR3: TGTGCCATCAGCCCCGCGCTAGGGGCCGGGGTGAACACTGAAGCTTTCTTT. Encoded protein: CAISPALGAGVNTEAFF. The J gene is TRBJ1-1, the V gene TRBV5-6, with D possibly being TRBD1 (5 bases). The CDR3 runs to 17 residues. Per the germline V gene, CDR1 is SGHDT and CDR2 is YYEEEE. Together with reference TRBV5-6 and TRBJ1-1, the CDR3 gives the full variable domain: DAGVTQSPTHLIKTRGQQVTLRCSPKSGHDTVSWYQQALGQGPQFIFQYYEEEERQRGNFPDRFSGHQFPNYSSELNVNALLLGDSALYLCAISPALGAGVNTEAFFGQGTRLTVV.

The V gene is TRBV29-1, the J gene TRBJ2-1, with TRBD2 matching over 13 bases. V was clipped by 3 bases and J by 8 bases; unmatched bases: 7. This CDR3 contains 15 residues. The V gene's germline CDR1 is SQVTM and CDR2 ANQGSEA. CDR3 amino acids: CSVDRTSGRGDEQFF. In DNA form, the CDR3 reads TGCAGCGTTGATAGGACTAGCGGGAGAGGAGATGAGCAGTTCTTC.

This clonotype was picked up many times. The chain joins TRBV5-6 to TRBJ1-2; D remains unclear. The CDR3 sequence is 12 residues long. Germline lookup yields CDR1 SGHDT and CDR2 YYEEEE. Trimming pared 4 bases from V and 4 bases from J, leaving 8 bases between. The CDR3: CASSTQSYGYTF. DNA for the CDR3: TGTGCCAGCAGCACCCAGAGCTATGGCTACACCTTC.

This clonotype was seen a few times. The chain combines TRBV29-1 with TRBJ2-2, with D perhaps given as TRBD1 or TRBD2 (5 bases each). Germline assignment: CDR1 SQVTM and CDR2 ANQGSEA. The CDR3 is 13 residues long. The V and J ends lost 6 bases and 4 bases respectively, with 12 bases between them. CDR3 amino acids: CSVGTQATGELFF. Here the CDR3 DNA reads TGCAGCGTCGGGACGCAGGCCACCGGGGAGCTGTTTTTT.

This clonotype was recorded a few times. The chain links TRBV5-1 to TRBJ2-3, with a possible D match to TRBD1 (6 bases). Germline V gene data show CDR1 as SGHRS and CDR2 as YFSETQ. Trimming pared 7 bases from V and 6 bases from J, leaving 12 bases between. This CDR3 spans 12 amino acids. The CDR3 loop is CASRRTEDTQYF. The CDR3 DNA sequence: TGCGCCAGCCGACGGACAGAGGATACGCAGTATTTT.

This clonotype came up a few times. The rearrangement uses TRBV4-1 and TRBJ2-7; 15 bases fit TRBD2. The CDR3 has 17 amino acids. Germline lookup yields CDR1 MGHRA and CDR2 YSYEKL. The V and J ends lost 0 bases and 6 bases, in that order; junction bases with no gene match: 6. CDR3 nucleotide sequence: TGCGCCAGCAGCCAAGATGGACTAGCGGGAGGGTATTCCGAGCAGTACTTC. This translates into CASSQDGLAGGYSEQYF.

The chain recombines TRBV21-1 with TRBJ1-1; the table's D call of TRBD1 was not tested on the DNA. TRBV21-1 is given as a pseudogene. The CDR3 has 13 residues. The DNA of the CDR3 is TGTGCCCCCCGGACGGGAAAGGAGCCTGAAGCTTTCTTT. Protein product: CAPRTGKEPEAFF.

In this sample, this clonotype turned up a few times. The CDR3 coding sequence is TGCGCCAGCAGCTTGTACGCTAGCGGGAGCACAGATACGCAGTATTTT. It translates to CASSLYASGSTDTQYF. The rearrangement uses TRBV5-1 and TRBJ2-3; 8 nucleotides match TRBD2. The CDR3 runs 16 residues. CDR1 is SGHRS, CDR2 YFSETQ, per germline. The trim removed 1 base at V and 0 bases at J, leaving 4 bases unmatched. Based on the CDR3 plus reference TRBV5-1 and TRBJ2-3, the full variable domain is KAGVTQTPRYLIKTRGQQVTLSCSPISGHRSVSWYQQTPGQGLQFLFEYFSETQRNKGNFPGRFSGRQFSNSRSEMNVSTLELGDSALYLCASSLYASGSTDTQYFGPGTRLTVL.

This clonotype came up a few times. CDR3 protein: CSASPETPEAFF. The CDR3 DNA reads as TGCAGTGCTAGCCCGGAAACCCCGGAAGCTTTCTTT. This chain uses TRBV20-1 with TRBJ1-1; D unresolved. Germline values: CDR1 DFQATT, CDR2 SNEGSKA (reference sequence). The germline V and J ends were trimmed by 3 bases and 8 bases, with 13 bases remaining between them. The CDR3 runs 12 residues.

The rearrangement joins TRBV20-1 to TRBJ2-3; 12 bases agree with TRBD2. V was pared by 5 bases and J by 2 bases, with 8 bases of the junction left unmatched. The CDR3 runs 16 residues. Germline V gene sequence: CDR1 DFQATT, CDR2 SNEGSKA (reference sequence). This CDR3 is CSAAQLAGGVTDTQYF. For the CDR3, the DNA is TGCAGTGCTGCGCAACTAGCGGGGGGCGTCACAGATACGCAGTATTTT.

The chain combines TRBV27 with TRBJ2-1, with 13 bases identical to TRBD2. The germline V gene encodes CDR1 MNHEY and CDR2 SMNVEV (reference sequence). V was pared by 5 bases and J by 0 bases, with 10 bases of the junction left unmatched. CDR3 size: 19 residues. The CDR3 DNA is TGTGCCAGCAGTGACTTGGGGACTAGCGGGACCCTCTCCTACAATGAGCAGTTCTTC. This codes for CASSDLGTSGTLSYNEQFF.

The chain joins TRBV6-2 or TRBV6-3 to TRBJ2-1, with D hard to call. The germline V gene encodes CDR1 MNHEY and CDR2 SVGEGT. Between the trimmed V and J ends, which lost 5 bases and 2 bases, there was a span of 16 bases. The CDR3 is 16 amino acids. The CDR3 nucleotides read TGTGCCAGCAGTGTGCCCCCCTGGCTAGCCTACAATGAGCAGTTCTTC. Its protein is CASSVPPWLAYNEQFF.

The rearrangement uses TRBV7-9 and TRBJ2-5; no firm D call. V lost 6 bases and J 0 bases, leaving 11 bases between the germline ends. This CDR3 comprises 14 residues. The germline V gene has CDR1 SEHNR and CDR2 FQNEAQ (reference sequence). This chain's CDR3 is CASRATAYQETQYF. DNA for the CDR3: TGTGCCAGCAGGGCTACAGCGTACCAAGAGACCCAGTACTTC.

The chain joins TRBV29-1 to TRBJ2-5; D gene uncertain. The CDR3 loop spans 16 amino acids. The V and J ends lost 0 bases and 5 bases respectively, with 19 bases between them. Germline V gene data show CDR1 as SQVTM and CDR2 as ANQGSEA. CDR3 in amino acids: CSVEEVLGRVPETQYF. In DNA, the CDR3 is TGCAGCGTTGAAGAGGTACTGGGAAGGGTCCCGGAGACCCAGTACTTC.

The CDR3 sequence: CASSEAGLATDTQYF. CDR3 in DNA: TGTGCCAGCAGCGAGGCGGGGCTAGCGACAGATACGCAGTATTTT. The genes are TRBV7-3 and TRBJ2-3; D perhaps matches TRBD2 (6 bases). Germline V CDR1 and CDR2: SGHTA, FQGTGA. The V end lost 5 bases, the J end lost 3 bases, and 15 bases lay between the germline ends. The CDR3 runs to 15 residues.